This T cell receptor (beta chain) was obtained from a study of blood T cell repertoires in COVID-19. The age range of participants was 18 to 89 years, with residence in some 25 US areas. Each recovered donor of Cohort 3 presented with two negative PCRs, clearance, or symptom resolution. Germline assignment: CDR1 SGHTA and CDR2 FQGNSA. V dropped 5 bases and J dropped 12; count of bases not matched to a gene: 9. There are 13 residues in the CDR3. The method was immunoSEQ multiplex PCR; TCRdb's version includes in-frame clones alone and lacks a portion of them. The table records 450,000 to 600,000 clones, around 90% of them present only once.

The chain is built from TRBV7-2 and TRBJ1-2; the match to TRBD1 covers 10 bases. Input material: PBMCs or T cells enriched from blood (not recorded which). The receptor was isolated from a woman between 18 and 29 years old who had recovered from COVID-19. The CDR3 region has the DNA TGTGCCAGCAGCAGGCGGGACAGGGGAGTCGACACCTTC. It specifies CASSRRDRGVDTF.